This T cell receptor (beta chain) stems from a study of blood T cell repertoires in COVID-19. Study details: Donors in the United States, Italy and Spain gave samples during acute or convalescent COVID-19.

The trim removed 2 bases at V and 4 bases at J, leaving 3 bases unmatched. CDR1 SGHNT and CDR2 YYREEE come from the germline V gene (reference sequence). CDR3 length: 15 residues. This table comes from immunoSEQ multiplex PCR, and its TCRdb copy is limited to in-frame clones, with some not included. In the table there are about 210,000 clones, 81% of which are singletons. The receptor was isolated from a woman between 45 and 65 years old with acute COVID-19. The sample consisted of PBMCs or T cells enriched from blood (not recorded which). The rearrangement links TRBV5-4 to TRBJ1-3; 10 bases are shared with TRBD1. Here the CDR3 reads CASSFGQGVGNTIYF. CDR3 sequence (DNA): TGTGCCAGCAGCTTCGGACAGGGGGTCGGAAACACCATATATTTT.